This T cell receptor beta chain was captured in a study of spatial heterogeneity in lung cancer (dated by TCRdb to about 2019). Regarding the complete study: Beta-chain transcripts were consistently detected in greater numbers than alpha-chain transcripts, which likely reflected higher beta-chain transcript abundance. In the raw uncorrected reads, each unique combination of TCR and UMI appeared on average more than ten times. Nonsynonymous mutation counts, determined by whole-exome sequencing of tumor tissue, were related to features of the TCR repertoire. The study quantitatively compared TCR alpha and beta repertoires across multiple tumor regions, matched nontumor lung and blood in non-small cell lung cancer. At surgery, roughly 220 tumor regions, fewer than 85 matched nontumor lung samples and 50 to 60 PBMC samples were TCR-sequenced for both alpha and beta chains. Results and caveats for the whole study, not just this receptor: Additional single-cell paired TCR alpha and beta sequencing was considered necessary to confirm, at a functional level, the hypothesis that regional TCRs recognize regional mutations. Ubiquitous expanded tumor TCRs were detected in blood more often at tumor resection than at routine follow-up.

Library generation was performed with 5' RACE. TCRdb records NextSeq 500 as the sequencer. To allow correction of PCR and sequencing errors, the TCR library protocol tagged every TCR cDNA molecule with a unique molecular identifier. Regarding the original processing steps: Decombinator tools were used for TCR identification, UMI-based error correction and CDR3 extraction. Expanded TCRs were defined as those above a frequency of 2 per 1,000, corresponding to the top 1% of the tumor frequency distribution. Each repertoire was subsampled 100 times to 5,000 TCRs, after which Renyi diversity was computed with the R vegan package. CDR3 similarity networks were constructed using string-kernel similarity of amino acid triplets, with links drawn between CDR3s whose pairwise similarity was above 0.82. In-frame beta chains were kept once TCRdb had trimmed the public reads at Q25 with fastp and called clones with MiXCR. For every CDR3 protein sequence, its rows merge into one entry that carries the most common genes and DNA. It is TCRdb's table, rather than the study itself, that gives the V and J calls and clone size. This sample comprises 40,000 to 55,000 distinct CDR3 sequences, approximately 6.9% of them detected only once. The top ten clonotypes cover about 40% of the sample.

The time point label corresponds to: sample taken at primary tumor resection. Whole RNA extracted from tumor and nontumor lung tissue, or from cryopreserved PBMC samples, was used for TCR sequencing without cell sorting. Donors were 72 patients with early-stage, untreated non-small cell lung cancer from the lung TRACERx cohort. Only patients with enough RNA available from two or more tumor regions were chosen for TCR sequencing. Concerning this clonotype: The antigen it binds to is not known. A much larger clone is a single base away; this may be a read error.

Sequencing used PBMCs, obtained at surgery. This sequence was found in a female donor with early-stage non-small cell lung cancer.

In nucleotide form, the sequence is TGTGCCAGCAGCTCTGAGTCGATTCAGCAGTACTTC. It codes for CASSSESIQQYF. This chain is built from TRBV5-4 and TRBJ2-7; the D gene cannot be resolved reliably. The trim is 3 bases for V and 8 bases for J, with a gap of 12 bases between the germline ends. CDR1 is given as SGHNT and CDR2 as YYREEE, both from the germline V gene (reference sequence). Inclusive of the bounding cysteine and phenylalanine, the CDR3 is 12 residues long. Only the CDR3 DNA stays, 36 bases, in frame from base 1.